Listed below are T cell receptor beta chains from one sample, sequenced in a study of shared clonotypes between healthy human individuals. The table came from immunoSEQ multiplex PCR; TCRdb's copy has only in-frame clones and leaves some out. The repertoire holds about half a million clones, 70% to 80% seen once, with around 13% in the top ten. The sample consisted of PBMCs. All receptors come from a woman aged 40 to 55 in good health. Some clones in this sample may be carry-over from other donors' samples. Both conserved end residues are part of each CDR3. Each record gives: V gene, D gene, clone size, J gene, CDR3 length, CDR3 DNA, CDR3 protein. The D gene is left open where the match is weak. Only part of the rows carry a size: once, few, many, or a class if the clone is expanded.

TRBV28	.	.	TRBJ1-2	15	TGTGCCGCAAGTCCTTCTGACAGAGCTAACTATGGCTACACCTTC	CAASPSDRANYGYTF
TRBV7-3	TRBD2	.	TRBJ2-1	16	TGTGCCAGCAGCTTAAGGTCGACTAGCGGTTACAATGAGCAGTTCTTC	CASSLRSTSGYNEQFF
TRBV7-2	.	few	TRBJ2-5	13	TGTGCCAGCAGCCCGAGACCAGGAGAGACCCAGTACTTC	CASSPRPGETQYF
TRBV11-1	TRBD2	.	TRBJ2-1	15	TGTGCCAGCAGCTTAGGTAGCGGGCACTACAATGAGCAGTTCTTC	CASSLGSGHYNEQFF
TRBV7-8	TRBD2	.	TRBJ2-7	16	TGTGCCAGCAGCCCCCAGACTAGCGGGAGTTCATACGAGCAGTACTTC	CASSPQTSGSSYEQYF
TRBV7-9	.	.	TRBJ2-7	12	TGTGCCAGCAGCTCATTAGGGTACGAGCAGTACTTC	CASSSLGYEQYF
TRBV30	.	many	TRBJ2-5	15	TGTGCCTGGAGTACCTGGGGGGAGGTCTGGGAGACCCAGTACTTC	CAWSTWGEVWETQYF
TRBV2	.	.	TRBJ1-1	12	TGTGCCAGCAGAAGGGTGGACACTGAAGCTTTCTTT	CASRRVDTEAFF
TRBV11-1	TRBD1	.	TRBJ2-7	14	TGTGCCAGCACCCCCCGGGACAGGGCCTACGAGCAGTACTTC	CASTPRDRAYEQYF
TRBV9	.	.	TRBJ2-2	15	TGTGCCAGCAGCGTAGCCCTGGCGAACACCGGGGAGCTGTTTTTT	CASSVALANTGELFF
TRBV6-1	.	.	TRBJ1-5	15	TGTGCCAGCAGTGAAGTTCGGAGTAGCAATCAGCCCCAGCATTTT	CASSEVRSSNQPQHF
TRBV30	.	.	TRBJ2-2	16	TGTGCCTGGAGTGTATTCAGGGTGCGGGACACCGGGGAGCTGTTTTTT	CAWSVFRVRDTGELFF
TRBV7-2	.	few	TRBJ1-2	14	TGTGCCAGCAGCTTATCAGCCTTTAACTATGGCTACACCTTC	CASSLSAFNYGYTF
TRBV11-2	TRBD2	.	TRBJ2-3	15	TGTGCCAGCAGCTTAGTTGGGACTAGCGCCGCTACGCAGTATTTT	CASSLVGTSAATQYF
TRBV4-2	TRBD2	.	TRBJ2-1	15	TGTGCCAGCAGCCAAGACCTAGCGGGAGGTAGGGAGCAGTTCTTC	CASSQDLAGGREQFF
TRBV2	TRBD1	.	TRBJ1-2	15	TGTGCCAGCAGTGGACAGGGGGCCGGGATCGGTGGCTACACCTTC	CASSGQGAGIGGYTF
TRBV2	.	.	TRBJ2-7	11	TGTGCCACAAGGGGGGGCCACGAGCAGTACTTC	CATRGGHEQYF
TRBV29-1	.	.	TRBJ2-3	14	TGCAGCGTAACCGGGACGGGAGCTACAGATACGCAGTATTTT	CSVTGTGATDTQYF
TRBV15	.	.	TRBJ2-1	16	TGTGCCACCAGCCCAGGGGGGTCTAGAGGCCCCAATGAGCAGTTCTTC	CATSPGGSRGPNEQFF
TRBV28	TRBD1	few	TRBJ2-7	15	TGTGCCAGCAGTCCGATCGCCCGGGACAGGGTCGAGCAGTACTTC	CASSPIARDRVEQYF
TRBV9	TRBD1	.	TRBJ2-2	14	TGTGCCAGCAGCGTAGAGGGACAGACCGGGGAGCTGTTTTTT	CASSVEGQTGELFF
TRBV13	.	many	TRBJ2-5	14	TGTGCCAGCAGCTCAAGGGACTTCAAAGAGACCCAGTACTTC	CASSSRDFKETQYF
TRBV5-4	.	.	TRBJ2-2	14	TGTGCCAGCAGCTTGGTTAGGAACACCGGGGAGCTGTTTTTT	CASSLVRNTGELFF
TRBV5-4	.	few	TRBJ1-6	16	TGTGCCAGCAGCTTGGATGAAGACAGACGGGATTCACCCCTCCACTTT	CASSLDEDRRDSPLHF
TRBV4-2	TRBD2	.	TRBJ2-4	14	TGTGCCAGCAGCCTAGCGGGAGCCAAAAACATTCAGTACTTC	CASSLAGAKNIQYF
TRBV15	.	few	TRBJ2-1	14	TGTGCCACCAGCAGGGGGCAGGGAGGCAATGAGCAGTTCTTC	CATSRGQGGNEQFF
TRBV15	TRBD1	.	TRBJ2-7	15	TGTGCCACCAGCAGAGATCGGGACAGAGCCTACGAGCAGTACTTC	CATSRDRDRAYEQYF
TRBV4-1	TRBD2	.	TRBJ2-1	16	TGCGCCAGCAGCCAGTTTAGCGGGAGTGCCTACAATGAGCAGTTCTTC	CASSQFSGSAYNEQFF
TRBV6-1	TRBD1	.	TRBJ2-5	15	TGTGCCAGCAGTGGGACAGGGGACCAGGGGGAGACCCAGTACTTC	CASSGTGDQGETQYF
TRBV30	.	few	TRBJ1-2	12	TGTGCCTGGAGTGCAGGGGACTATGGCTACACCTTC	CAWSAGDYGYTF
TRBV30	.	few	TRBJ1-3	15	TGTGCCTGGAGTCCAGGGGCTAAGGTCGGAAACACCATATATTTT	CAWSPGAKVGNTIYF